This T cell receptor (beta chain) originates from a study of CD8 T cells in ankylosing spondylitis (TCRdb year 2017). Some background on the complete study: The study set out to find disease-linked TCR variants by profiling T cell receptor beta repertoires in ankylosing spondylitis patients and healthy donors. The full study cohort was made up of about 25 ankylosing spondylitis patients and about a hundred healthy donors. Peripheral blood was sampled, and synovial fluid was also collected from ankylosing spondylitis patients. Points the paper makes about the study in general: A CD8+ phenotype was shown by the disease-linked clones, which were found at relatively low frequencies in peripheral blood. The disease-linked clones were reported to be significantly enriched in matched synovial fluid samples from ankylosing spondylitis patients. Blood from ankylosing spondylitis patients appeared to be characterized by a TCR beta motif composed of about eight highly homologous amino acid variants. Some TCR beta motif variants had previously been reported in synovial fluid and blood of reactive arthritis patients, which suggested common disease-initiation mechanisms.

Sequenced on an Illumina HiSeq 2500. TCR beta libraries were prepared by quantitative 5'-RACE with molecular barcodes. Processing in the source paper ran as follows. Disease-linked TCR variants were identified with a new computational method built on a probabilistic model of VDJ rearrangement. TCRdb reprocessed the public reads (quality trimming at Q25 with fastp, clone calling with MiXCR) and kept in-frame beta chains. Rows matching on CDR3 protein sequence are summarized as one entry with the most common DNA and genes. The authors' filters were not applied to this entry. The sample table holds about 220,000 distinct CDR3 sequences, of which over 9.5% were seen once. The ten biggest clones cover approximately 20% of the sample. This clonotype was observed at least ten times. Its antigen target is currently unknown. Per-base qualities were not stored, and no clone one base away is much larger. V is reduced by 1 base and J by 8 bases, leaving a spacing of 15 bases between them. Reading from cysteine to phenylalanine, the CDR3 counts 14 amino acids. Only CDR3 DNA is held: 42 bases, read in frame from base 1. Looking up the germline V gene (reference sequence) yields CDR1 DFQATT and CDR2 SNEGSKA.

The TCR comes from a male donor with ankylosing spondylitis or in good health (not recorded which). Sequenced: blood, either unsorted or a sorted T cell fraction (not recorded which). The chain couples TRBV20-1 to TRBJ1-5, with a tentative D gene TRBD1 over 5 matching bases. The CDR3 loop reads CSARVLRDEEPQHF. Read as DNA, the sequence is TGCAGTGCTAGAGTACTGCGGGACGAGGAGCCCCAGCATTTT.